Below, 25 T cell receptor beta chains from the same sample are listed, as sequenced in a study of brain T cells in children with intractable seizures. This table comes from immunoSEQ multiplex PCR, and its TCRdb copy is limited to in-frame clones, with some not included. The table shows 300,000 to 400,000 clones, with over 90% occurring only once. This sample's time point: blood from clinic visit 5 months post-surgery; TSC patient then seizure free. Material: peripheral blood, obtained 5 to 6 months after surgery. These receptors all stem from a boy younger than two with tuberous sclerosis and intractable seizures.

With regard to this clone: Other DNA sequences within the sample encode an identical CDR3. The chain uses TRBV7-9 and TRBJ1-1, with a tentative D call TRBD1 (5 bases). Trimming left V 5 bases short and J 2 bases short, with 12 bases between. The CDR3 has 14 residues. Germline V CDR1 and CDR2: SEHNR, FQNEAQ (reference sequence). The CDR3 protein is CASSLSGGNTEAFF. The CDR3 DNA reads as TGTGCCAGCAGCCTCTCGGGGGGAAACACTGAAGCTTTCTTT.

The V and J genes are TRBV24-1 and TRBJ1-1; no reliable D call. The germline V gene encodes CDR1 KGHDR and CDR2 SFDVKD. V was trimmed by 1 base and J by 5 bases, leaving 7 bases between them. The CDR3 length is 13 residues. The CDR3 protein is CATSDFVGTEAFF. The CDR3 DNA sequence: TGTGCCACCAGTGATTTTGTAGGGACTGAAGCTTTCTTT.

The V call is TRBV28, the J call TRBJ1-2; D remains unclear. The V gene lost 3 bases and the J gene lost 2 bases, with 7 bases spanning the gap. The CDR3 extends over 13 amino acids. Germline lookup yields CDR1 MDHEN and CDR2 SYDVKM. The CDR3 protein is CASSFLGNYGYTF. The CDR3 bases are TGTGCCAGCAGTTTCCTAGGAAACTATGGCTACACCTTC.

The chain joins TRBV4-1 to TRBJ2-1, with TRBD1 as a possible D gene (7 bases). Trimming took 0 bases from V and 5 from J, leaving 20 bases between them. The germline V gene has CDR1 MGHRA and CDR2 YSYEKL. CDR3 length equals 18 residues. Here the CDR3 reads CASSQDRKAEGAHNEQFF. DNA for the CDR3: TGCGCCAGCAGCCAAGATCGGAAGGCGGAGGGGGCCCACAATGAGCAGTTCTTC.

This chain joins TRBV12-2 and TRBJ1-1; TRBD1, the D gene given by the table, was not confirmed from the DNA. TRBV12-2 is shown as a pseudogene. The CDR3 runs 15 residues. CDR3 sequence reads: CASRLVHRASTEAFF. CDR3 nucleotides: TGTGCAAGTCGCTTAGTCCACAGGGCTAGCACTGAAGCTTTCTTT.

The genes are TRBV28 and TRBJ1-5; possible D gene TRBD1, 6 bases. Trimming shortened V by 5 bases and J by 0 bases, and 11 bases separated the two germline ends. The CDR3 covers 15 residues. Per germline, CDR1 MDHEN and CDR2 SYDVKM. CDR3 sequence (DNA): TGTGCCAGCAGTCTGACAGGCTATAGCAATCAGCCCCAGCATTTT. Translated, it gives CASSLTGYSNQPQHF.

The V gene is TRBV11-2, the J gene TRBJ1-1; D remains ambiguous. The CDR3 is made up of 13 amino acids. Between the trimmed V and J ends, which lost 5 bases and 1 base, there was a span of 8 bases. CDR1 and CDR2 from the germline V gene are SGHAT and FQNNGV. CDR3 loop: CASSLGQNTEAFF. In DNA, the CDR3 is TGTGCCAGCAGCCTAGGTCAGAACACTGAAGCTTTCTTT.

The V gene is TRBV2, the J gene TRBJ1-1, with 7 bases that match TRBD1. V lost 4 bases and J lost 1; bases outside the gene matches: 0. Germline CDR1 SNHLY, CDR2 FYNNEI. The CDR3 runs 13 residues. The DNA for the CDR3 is TGTGCCAGCAGTGGGGACAGGAACACTGAAGCTTTCTTT. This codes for CASSGDRNTEAFF.

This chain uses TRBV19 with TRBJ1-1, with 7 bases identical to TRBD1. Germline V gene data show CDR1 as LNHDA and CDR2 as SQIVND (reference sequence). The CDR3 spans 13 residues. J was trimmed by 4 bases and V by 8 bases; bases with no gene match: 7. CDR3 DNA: TGTGCCAGTTCAGGGGCAGGGGGCACTGAAGCTTTCTTT. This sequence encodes CASSGAGGTEAFF.

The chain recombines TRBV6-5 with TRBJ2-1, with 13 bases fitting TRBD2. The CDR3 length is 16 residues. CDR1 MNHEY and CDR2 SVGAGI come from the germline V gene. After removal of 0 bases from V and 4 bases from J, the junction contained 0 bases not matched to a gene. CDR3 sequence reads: CASSYSGLAGYNEQFF. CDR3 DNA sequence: TGTGCCAGCAGTTACTCGGGACTAGCGGGGTACAATGAGCAGTTCTTC.

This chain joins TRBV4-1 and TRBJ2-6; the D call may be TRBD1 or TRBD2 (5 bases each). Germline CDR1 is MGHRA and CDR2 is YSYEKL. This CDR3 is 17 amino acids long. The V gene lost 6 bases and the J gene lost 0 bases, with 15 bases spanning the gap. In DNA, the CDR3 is TGCGCCAGCAGACTCGGGGCCGAAGTCTCTGGGGCCAACGTCCTGACTTTC. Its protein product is CASRLGAEVSGANVLTF.

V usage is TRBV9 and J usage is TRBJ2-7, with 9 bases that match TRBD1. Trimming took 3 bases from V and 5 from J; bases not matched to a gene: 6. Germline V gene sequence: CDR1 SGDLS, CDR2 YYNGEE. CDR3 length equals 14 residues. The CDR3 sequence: CASSAWGQGDEQYF. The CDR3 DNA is TGTGCCAGCAGCGCGTGGGGACAGGGAGACGAGCAGTACTTC.

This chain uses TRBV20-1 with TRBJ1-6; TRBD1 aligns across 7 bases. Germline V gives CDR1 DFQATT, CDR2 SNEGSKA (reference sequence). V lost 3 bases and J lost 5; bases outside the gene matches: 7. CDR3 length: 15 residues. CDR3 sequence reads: CSASIRDSHNSPLHF. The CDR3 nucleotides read TGCAGTGCTAGTATTCGGGACAGTCATAATTCACCCCTCCACTTT.

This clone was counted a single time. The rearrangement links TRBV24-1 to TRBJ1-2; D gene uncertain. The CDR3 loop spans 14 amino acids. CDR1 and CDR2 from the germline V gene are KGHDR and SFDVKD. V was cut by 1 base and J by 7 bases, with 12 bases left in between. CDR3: CATSDFRSGVGYTF. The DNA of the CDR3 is TGTGCCACCAGTGATTTTAGATCTGGGGTTGGCTACACCTTC.

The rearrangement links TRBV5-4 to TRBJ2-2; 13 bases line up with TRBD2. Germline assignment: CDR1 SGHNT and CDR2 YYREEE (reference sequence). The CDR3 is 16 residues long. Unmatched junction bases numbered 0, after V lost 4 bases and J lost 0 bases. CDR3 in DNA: TGTGCCAGCAGCGGACTAGCGGGAGCGAACACCGGGGAGCTGTTTTTT. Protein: CASSGLAGANTGELFF. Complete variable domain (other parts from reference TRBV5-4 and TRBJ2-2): ETGVTQSPTHLIKTRGQQVTLRCSSQSGHNTVSWYQQALGQGPQFIFQYYREEENGRGNFPPRFSGLQFPNYSSELNVNALELDDSALYLCASSGLAGANTGELFFGEGSRLTVL.

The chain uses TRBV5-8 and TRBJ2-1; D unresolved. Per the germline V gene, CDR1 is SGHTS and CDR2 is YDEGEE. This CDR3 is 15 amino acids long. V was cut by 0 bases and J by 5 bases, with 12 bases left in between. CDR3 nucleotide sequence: TGTGCCAGCAGCTTGGGTATTGTGTCGGACAATGAGCAGTTCTTC. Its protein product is CASSLGIVSDNEQFF.

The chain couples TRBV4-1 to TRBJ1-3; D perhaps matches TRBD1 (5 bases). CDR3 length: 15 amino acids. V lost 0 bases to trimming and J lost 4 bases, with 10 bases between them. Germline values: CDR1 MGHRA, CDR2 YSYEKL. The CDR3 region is CASSQDRGVGNTIYF. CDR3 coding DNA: TGCGCCAGCAGCCAAGATAGGGGTGTAGGAAACACCATATATTTT.

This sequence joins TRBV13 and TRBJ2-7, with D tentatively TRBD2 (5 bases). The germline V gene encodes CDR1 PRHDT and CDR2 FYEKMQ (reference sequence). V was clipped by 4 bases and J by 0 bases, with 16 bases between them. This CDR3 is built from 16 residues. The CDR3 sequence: CASSSRAQTLSYEQYF. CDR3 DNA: TGTGCCAGCAGCTCGAGGGCTCAAACCCTCTCCTACGAGCAGTACTTC.

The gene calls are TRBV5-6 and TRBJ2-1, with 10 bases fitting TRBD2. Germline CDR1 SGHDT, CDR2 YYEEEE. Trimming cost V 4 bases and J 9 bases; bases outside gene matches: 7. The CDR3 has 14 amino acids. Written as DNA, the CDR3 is TGTGCCAGCAGCCCCACTAGCGGGACGAGTGAGCAGTTCTTC. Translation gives CASSPTSGTSEQFF.

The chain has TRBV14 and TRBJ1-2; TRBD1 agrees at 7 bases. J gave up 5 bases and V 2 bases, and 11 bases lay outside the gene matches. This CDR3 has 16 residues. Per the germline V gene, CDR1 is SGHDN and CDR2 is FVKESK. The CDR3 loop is CASSQRTGISRYGYTF. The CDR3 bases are TGTGCCAGCAGCCAACGGACAGGAATAAGTCGGTATGGCTACACCTTC. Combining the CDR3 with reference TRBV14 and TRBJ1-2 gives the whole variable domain EAGVTQFPSHSVIEKGQTVTLRCDPISGHDNLYWYRRVMGKEIKFLLHFVKESKQDESGMPNNRFLAERTGGTYSTLKVQPAELEDSGVYFCASSQRTGISRYGYTFGSGTRLTVV.

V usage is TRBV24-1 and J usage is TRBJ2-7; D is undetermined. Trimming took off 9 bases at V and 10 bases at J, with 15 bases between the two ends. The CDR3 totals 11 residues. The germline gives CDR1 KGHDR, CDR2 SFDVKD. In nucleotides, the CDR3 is TGTGCCACCGGTTTCGGGCCCCTACAGTACTTC. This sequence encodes CATGFGPLQYF.

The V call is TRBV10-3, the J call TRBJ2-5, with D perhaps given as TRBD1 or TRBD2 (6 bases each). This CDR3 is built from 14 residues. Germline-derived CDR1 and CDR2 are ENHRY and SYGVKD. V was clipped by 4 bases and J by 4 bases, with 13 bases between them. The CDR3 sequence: CAISVLGGLETQYF. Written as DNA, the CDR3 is TGTGCCATCAGTGTGCTCGGGGGCCTAGAGACCCAGTACTTC.

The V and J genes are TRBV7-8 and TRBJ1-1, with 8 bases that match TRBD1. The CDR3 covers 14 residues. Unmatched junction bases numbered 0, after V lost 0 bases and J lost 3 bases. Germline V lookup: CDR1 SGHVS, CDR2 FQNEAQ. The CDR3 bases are TGTGCCAGCAGCTTAGCGGGACAGGACACTGAAGCTTTCTTT. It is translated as CASSLAGQDTEAFF.

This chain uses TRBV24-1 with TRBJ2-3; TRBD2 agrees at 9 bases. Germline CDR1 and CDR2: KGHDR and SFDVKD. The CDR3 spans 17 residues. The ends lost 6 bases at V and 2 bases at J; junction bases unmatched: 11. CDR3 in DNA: TGTGCCACCAGTCTTGGTAGCGGGAGTAAAATCACAGATACGCAGTATTTT. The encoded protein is CATSLGSGSKITDTQYF.

Here the CDR3 reads CASSHGFLGGDTQYF. CDR3 in DNA: TGTGCCAGCAGCCATGGATTCCTCGGGGGGGATACGCAGTATTTT. The chain joins TRBV7-3 to TRBJ2-3, with 7 bases matching TRBD2. Per germline, CDR1 SGHTA and CDR2 FQGTGA. The CDR3 consists of 15 residues. V shed 5 bases, J shed 6 bases, and the junction held 11 bases outside the gene matches.